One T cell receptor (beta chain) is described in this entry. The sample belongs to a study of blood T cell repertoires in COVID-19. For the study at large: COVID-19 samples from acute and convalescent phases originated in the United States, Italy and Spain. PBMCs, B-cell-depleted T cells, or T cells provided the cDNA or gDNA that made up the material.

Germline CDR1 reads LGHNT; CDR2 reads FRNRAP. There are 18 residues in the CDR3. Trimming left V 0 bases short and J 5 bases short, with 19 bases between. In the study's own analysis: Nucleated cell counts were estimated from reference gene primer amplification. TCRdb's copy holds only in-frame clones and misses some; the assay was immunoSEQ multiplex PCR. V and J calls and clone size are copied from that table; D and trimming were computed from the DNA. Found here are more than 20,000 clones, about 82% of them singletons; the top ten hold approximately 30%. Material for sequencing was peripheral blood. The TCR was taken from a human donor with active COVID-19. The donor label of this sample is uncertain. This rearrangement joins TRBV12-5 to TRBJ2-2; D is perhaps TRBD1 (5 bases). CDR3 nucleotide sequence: TGTGCTAGTGGTTTGGTATATACCGTAGGGCAGGGTACCGGGGAGCTGTTTTTT. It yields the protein CASGLVYTVGQGTGELFF.